This TCR beta chain comes out of a study of CD8+ T cells in alopecia areata listed by TCRdb under 2018. General notes on the study: Treated patients were enrolled in an open-label pilot trial of oral tofacitinib, 5 to 10 mg twice daily, for moderate-to-severe alopecia areata. For the treated patients, the SALT score, which quantifies what percentage of scalp surface area is affected, served as the measure of disease severity. To study T cell clonal expansion in alopecia areata, the researchers applied high-throughput TCRbeta sequencing to both the C3H/HeJ mouse model and human patients. TCRbeta CDR3 regions were amplified by immunoSEQ multiplex PCR using 35 Vbeta forward and 13 Jbeta reverse primers. Human TCRbeta sequencing covered scalp tissue and sorted CD4+ and CD8+ peripheral blood T cells from patchy and totalis/universalis alopecia areata patients and healthy controls. Patients received tofacitinib for 6 to 18 months and were then followed off drug for 6 months to check for delayed response and recurrence. Scalp clonality was compared across normal scalp (n=4), patchy alopecia areata scalp (n=8), and alopecia totalis/universalis scalp (n=8). RNA was extracted with the PAXgene miRNA kit for fixed scalp, the miRNeasy kit for PBMCs, and the RNeasy kit for mouse skin. Biopsies were taken from tofacitinib-treated patients at baseline and at 4 and 24 weeks of treatment, and a later scalp biopsy was taken in several of the tofacitinib-treated patients.

Concerning this clone itself: No cognate antigen has been identified for it. Base-call qualities are not available, and no considerably larger clone is one nucleotide away.

Receptor libraries were prepared by the immunoSEQ multiplex PCR assay. RNA was extracted from all samples and reverse transcribed into cDNA, which served as template for TCR sequencing. SuperScript III was used to make first-strand cDNA, primed with a 2:1 mix of oligo-dT and random hexamers. A synthetic immune receptor repertoire was used to assess amplification bias, and residual bias was removed computationally. Regarding the original processing steps: Raw reads were preprocessed for error removal, and CDR3 was defined according to IMGT conventions as running from the conserved cysteine to phenylalanine. Clonality was computed as 1 minus the Shannon entropy, with the entropy normalized by log2 of the number of productive unique TCRs. Whether scalp clones were CD4 or CD8 was inferred by matching scalp TCRbeta sequences against CD4 and CD8 repertoires sorted from blood. TCRdb provides this immuneACCESS table in a form limited to in-frame rearrangements. Some clones are lacking; in checked studies, under half of them reflect an unresolved V gene, and why the rest are absent is not known. V and J calls and clone size are as listed in that table; D and trimming were resolved from the DNA. The sample data list about 120,000 clones, and over 55% of these were observed just once. The ten largest clones capture around 5.7% of the sample.

The CDR3 holds 16 amino acids from the cysteine to the phenylalanine. The DNA shown is the 48-base CDR3, in frame from base 1. V sheds 4 bases and J sheds 4 bases, leaving 19 bases between their ends. The germline V gene encodes CDR1 SGHAT and CDR2 FQNNGV. Here is what the overall study found, with its caveats: Many expanded lesional clones persisted in scalp and blood during tofacitinib treatment, which may partly explain relapse after stopping treatment. Scalp clonality and the number of expanded CD8+ clones among the top 100 scalp clones were significantly decreased by tofacitinib. Compared with mice, TCR sequences shared between patients were less clear, possibly partly because of HLA diversity across the patient population. Unlike mouse skin, which is dominated by gammadelta T cells, normal human skin has resident alphabeta T cells that are also sequenced, and this complicates analysis of the scalp TCR repertoire. Because the treated cohort was small and had only one nonresponder, larger studies are needed to examine links between baseline CD8+ expansion and response. Compared with normal scalp, lesional scalp had higher clonality and more expanded CD8+ clones, particularly in alopecia totalis/universalis, a pattern that suggests antigenic drive.

The time point label, as the study defines it: 4 weeks on oral tofacitinib. This sample's treatment or condition label indicates: oral pan-JAK inhibitor, 5-10 mg twice daily. Lesional scalp punch biopsies and peripheral blood were obtained from alopecia areata patients. PBMCs were separated by density centrifugation and stained for CD3, CD4 and CD8, after which CD4+ and CD8+ T cells were sorted on a FACSAria. This TCR derives from a human donor with alopecia areata. The chain joins TRBV11-2 to TRBJ2-5; the D segment could be TRBD1, given 6 matching bases. The material was CD4+ T cells sorted from blood, obtained at week 4, from a patient treated with tofacitinib. The DNA sequence is given as TGTGCCAGCAGCTCCCTTCGGGGCAGGGGCGGAGAGACCCAGTACTTC. Its translation reads: CASSSLRGRGGETQYF.